This T cell receptor (beta chain) was sequenced in a study of T cells in Graves' hyperthyroidism and ophthalmopathy. The wider study: Staff took peripheral blood when the initial diagnosis was made, before any treatment began.

Ophthalmopathy cases met thresholds of Clinical Activity Score at least 3, NOSPECS grade at least 4 and duration under 3 months. CDR1 is SQVTM and CDR2 is ANQGSEA in the germline V gene. There are 13 residues in the CDR3. The ends lost 4 bases at V and 2 bases at J; junction bases unmatched: 2. Broader study findings: Blood held most thyroid clonotypes expanded above 0.001 frequency. A model of 13 V-J features distinguished ophthalmopathy from stable hyperthyroidism.

Authors of the study amplified TCR beta CDR3 regions from RNA transcripts. TCR CDR3 regions were first amplified by RT-PCR with HTBI primers. TCRdb re-analysed the multiplex PCR reads in MiXCR, keeping a single row per CDR3 protein. This table has hundreds of thousands of distinct CDR3 sequences, roughly 14% appearing once. This clonotype has a count of ten or more. Antigen unknown. The sequenced material came from blood. The clonotype was recovered from a woman aged 50 to 65 with Graves' ophthalmopathy. V usage is TRBV29-1 and J usage is TRBJ2-7, with 10 bases identical to TRBD1. The CDR3 loop reads CSVGTGGTYEQYF. The CDR3 DNA is TGCAGCGTTGGGACAGGGGGAACCTACGAGCAGTACTTC.